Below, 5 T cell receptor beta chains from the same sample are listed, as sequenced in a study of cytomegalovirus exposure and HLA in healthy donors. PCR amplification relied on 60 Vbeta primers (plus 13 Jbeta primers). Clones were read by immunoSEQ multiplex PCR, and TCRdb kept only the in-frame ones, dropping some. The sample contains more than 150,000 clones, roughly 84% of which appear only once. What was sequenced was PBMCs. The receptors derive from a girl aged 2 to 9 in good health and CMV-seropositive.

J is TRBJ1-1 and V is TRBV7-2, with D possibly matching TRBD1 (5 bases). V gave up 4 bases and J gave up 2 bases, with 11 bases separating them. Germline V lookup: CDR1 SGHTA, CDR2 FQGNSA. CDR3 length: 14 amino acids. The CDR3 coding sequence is TGTGCCAGCAGCTCCGGGACTTTAAACACTGAAGCTTTCTTT. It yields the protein CASSSGTLNTEAFF.

CDR3 loop: CASSLGLLASGVQETQYF. CDR3 bases: TGTGCCAGCAGCTTAGGTTTGCTGGCTAGCGGGGTTCAAGAGACCCAGTACTTC. The chain has TRBV7-2 and TRBJ2-5; 9 bases line up with TRBD2. Unmatched junction bases numbered 11, after V lost 1 base and J lost 2 bases. The germline gives CDR1 SGHTA, CDR2 FQGNSA. The CDR3 contains 18 residues.

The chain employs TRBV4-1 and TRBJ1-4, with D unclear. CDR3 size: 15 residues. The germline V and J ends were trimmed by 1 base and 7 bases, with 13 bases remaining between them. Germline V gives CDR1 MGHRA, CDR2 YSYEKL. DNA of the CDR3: TGCGCCAGCAGCCAAGTTGGCGGGGTAGGTGAAAAACTGTTTTTT. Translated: CASSQVGGVGEKLFF.

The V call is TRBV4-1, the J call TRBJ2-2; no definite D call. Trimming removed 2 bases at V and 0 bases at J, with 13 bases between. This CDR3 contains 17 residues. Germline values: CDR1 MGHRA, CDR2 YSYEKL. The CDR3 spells CASSQSKLRTNTGELFF. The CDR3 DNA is TGCGCCAGCAGCCAATCCAAGCTCAGGACGAACACCGGGGAGCTGTTTTTT.

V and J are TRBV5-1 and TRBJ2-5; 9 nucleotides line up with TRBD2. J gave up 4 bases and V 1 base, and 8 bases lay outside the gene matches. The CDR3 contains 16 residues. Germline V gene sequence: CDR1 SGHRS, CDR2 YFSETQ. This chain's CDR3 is CASSLRASGAGETQYF. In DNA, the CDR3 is TGCGCCAGCAGCTTGCGTGCTAGCGGGGCTGGAGAGACCCAGTACTTC.